This T cell receptor beta chain appears in the sequencing data of a study of shared clonotypes between healthy human individuals. Selected positively for CCR7 and CD45RO-negative, naive CD8 cells excluded terminally differentiated effector memory CD45RA+ cells. Profiling relied on immunoSEQ multiplex PCR, and the TCRdb table lists in-frame clones only, not all of them. The sample contains 2 million to 2.5 million clones, about 95% of which appear only once. The clonotype was recovered from a man younger than 35 in good health. Input material: naive CD8+ T cells sorted from blood.

In DNA form, the CDR3 reads TGCGCCAGCAGCCAATTCGGAGGGCTAAACACTGAAGCTTTCTTT. It specifies CASSQFGGLNTEAFF. The chain couples TRBV4-3 to TRBJ1-1, with D hard to call. The CDR3 is 15 residues long. The V gene's germline CDR1 is LGHNA and CDR2 YSLEER. The ends were cut back, 2 bases at V and 2 bases at J, with 12 bases in the middle.